The rows below give T cell receptor beta chains drawn from one sample of a study of PD-1 blockade in classical Hodgkin lymphoma. Repertoires were generated with immunoSEQ multiplex PCR, while TCRdb's copy carries only in-frame clones and drops some. Here the sample spans about 93,000 clones, 78% being singletons. This sample comprised peripheral blood mononuclear cells (PBMCs), obtained before the fourth cycle of nivolumab. These receptors were collected from a human donor with classical Hodgkin lymphoma. CDR3s include the opening cysteine and the closing phenylalanine or tryptophan. The D gene is left open where the match is weak. Clone size, where shown, is once, few, many, or a class for clones that have expanded.

len	j_gene	abundance	d_gene	v_gene	CDR3nt	CDR3aa
14	TRBJ2-2	NA	TRBD1	TRBV7-2	TGTGCCAGCTCCGGACAGGGGGGCACCGGGGAGCTGTTTTTT	CASSGQGGTGELFF
13	TRBJ1-1	NA	NA	TRBV7-3	TGTGCCAGCAGCTTAATCGCCCACACTGAAGCTTTCTTT	CASSLIAHTEAFF
14	TRBJ2-3	NA	NA	TRBV6-5	TGTGCCAGCAGTTACAGTCATGGCACAGATACGCAGTATTTT	CASSYSHGTDTQYF
12	TRBJ2-2	NA	NA	TRBV9	TGTGCCAGCAGCGTTTTCACCGGGGAGCTGTTTTTT	CASSVFTGELFF
14	TRBJ1-1	NA	NA	TRBV27	TGTGCCAGCAGCCCCGATCGGTGGAACACTGAAGCTTTCTTT	CASSPDRWNTEAFF
15	TRBJ2-7	NA	NA	TRBV6-1	TGTGCCAGCAGCCTGTTGGGACCCACTAATTACGAGCAGTACTTC	CASSLLGPTNYEQYF
11	TRBJ2-7	NA	NA	TRBV20-1	TGCAGTGCTAGATTTGGGGTCGAGCAGTACTTC	CSARFGVEQYF
16	TRBJ2-5	once	NA	TRBV25-1	TGTGCCAGCAGTGGATTTGCGGGGGCACTGCAAGAGACCCAGTACTTC	CASSGFAGALQETQYF
13	TRBJ1-2	NA	TRBD1	TRBV9	TGTGCCAGCGTGACAGGGTTTAACTATGGCTACACCTTC	CASVTGFNYGYTF
16	TRBJ2-1	NA	TRBD2	TRBV6-5	TGTGCCAGCAGTTACTTGAGCGGGAGCTCCTACAATGAGCAGTTCTTC	CASSYLSGSSYNEQFF
18	TRBJ2-6	NA	NA	TRBV5-1	TGCGCCAGCAGCTTGTGGGGACAAGGTTTCTCTGGGGCCAACGTCCTGACTTTC	CASSLWGQGFSGANVLTF
16	TRBJ1-5	NA	TRBD1	TRBV7-8	TGTGCCAGCAGCTTCCGACAGGGCTATAGCAATCAGCCCCAGCATTTT	CASSFRQGYSNQPQHF
13	TRBJ1-2	NA	NA	TRBV6-5	TGTGCCAGCAGTTACGGCAGGGGCGCTGGCTACACCTTC	CASSYGRGAGYTF
16	TRBJ1-4	NA	NA	TRBV28	TGTGCCAGCAGCCCCACAGGGTTGTGGACTAATGAAAAACTGTTTTTT	CASSPTGLWTNEKLFF
14	TRBJ2-1	NA	NA	TRBV28	TGTGCCAGCAGCCCATCGCTAGGTTACAATGAGCAGTTCTTC	CASSPSLGYNEQFF
16	TRBJ2-5	NA	TRBD2	TRBV9	TGTGCCAGCAGCGAGCGGACTAGCGGAGCACAAGAGACCCAGTACTTC	CASSERTSGAQETQYF
12	TRBJ2-3	NA	NA	TRBV11-2	TGTGCCAGCCGGGATGGCACAGATACGCAGTATTTT	CASRDGTDTQYF
14	TRBJ2-7	NA	NA	TRBV10-3	TGTGCCATCAGTGCCGGGGAAAGCTCCTACGAGCAGTACTTC	CAISAGESSYEQYF
14	TRBJ2-1	few	NA	TRBV7-9	TGTGCCAGCAGCTTTCCCCCAGTAACCAATGAGCAGTTCTTC	CASSFPPVTNEQFF
15	TRBJ2-1	NA	TRBD1	TRBV19	TGTGCCAGTAGTACACAGGGGGCGAACTACAATGAGCAGTTCTTC	CASSTQGANYNEQFF
14	TRBJ2-2	NA	NA	TRBV19	TGTGCCGCGAGGGGAAGACTGAACACCGGGGAGCTGTTTTTT	CAARGRLNTGELFF
15	TRBJ2-1	many	TRBD2	TRBV7-2	TGTGCCAGCAGCTTTAGCGGGGGCTCCTACAATGAGCAGTTCTTC	CASSFSGGSYNEQFF
15	TRBJ2-7	NA	TRBD1	TRBV28	TGTGCCAGCAGTTATGAAGGGACAGCCCTCTACGAGCAGTACTTC	CASSYEGTALYEQYF
17	TRBJ2-1	NA	NA	TRBV7-9	TGTGCCAGCAGCTTGAATAGTATCGCGGCAGGGTACAATGAGCAGTTCTTC	CASSLNSIAAGYNEQFF
13	TRBJ2-1	once	TRBD2	TRBV7-7	TGTGCTAGCAGCACGACTAGCGGGGGGGCCGCGTTCTTC	CASSTTSGGAAFF
15	TRBJ2-5	NA	TRBD2	TRBV6-5	TGTGCCAGCAGTTACTCCGGGACTAGCGTGGAGACCCAGTACTTC	CASSYSGTSVETQYF